This T cell receptor beta chain is drawn from a study of T cells after yellow fever vaccination. General observations from the study: Among primary-vaccination clones, most reappeared after the booster, at almost 98% for CD4 and about 90% for CD8. A weaker secondary response peaked on day 5, the primary on day 15.

This clonotype was seen a few times. The antigen remains unidentified. UMIs and a universal primer site were added when TCR cDNA was made by 5'RACE template switching. TCRdb called the 5' RACE reads again in MiXCR, with one record for every CDR3 protein. The table records a few hundred thousand distinct CDR3 sequences, about 4% of them present only once. Germline CDR1 reads LNHDA; CDR2 reads SQIVND (reference sequence). This CDR3 is 13 amino acids long. V lost 6 bases, J lost 2 bases, and 8 bases lay in between. J is TRBJ1-3 and V is TRBV19; D remains ambiguous. This specimen consisted of PBMCs, obtained 5 days after the yellow fever booster vaccination. The receptor was isolated from a man younger than 35 who received the YFV17D yellow fever vaccine. CDR3 residues: CASRARAGNTIYF. The DNA of the CDR3 is TGTGCCAGTAGGGCCCGGGCTGGAAACACCATATATTTT.